The clone carrying this TCR beta chain was observed many times. Its antigen is currently unknown. CDR3 length: 15 residues. Germline-derived CDR1 and CDR2 are SGHTA and FQGNSA. Trimming cost V 4 bases and J 4 bases, with 16 bases left between them. The source of the sample is a study of T cells in Graves' hyperthyroidism and ophthalmopathy. Findings of the study overall: Among clonotypes expanded in thyroid above 0.001, most were also found in blood.

What was amplified from RNA transcripts were TCR beta CDR3 regions. The study used the HTBI primer set for a first-round RT-PCR of the TCR CDR3. One entry per CDR3 protein results from TCRdb running MiXCR on the multiplex PCR reads. Seen here are a few hundred thousand distinct CDR3 sequences, roughly 14% observed once, and the top ten hold almost 6%. Newly diagnosed hyperthyroidism patients aged 18 to 65 years had disease lasting under 2 months. This chain connects TRBV7-2 to TRBJ1-2, with D possibly being TRBD1 (5 bases). The sequence derives from a woman under 40 with Graves' hyperthyroidism that later progressed to Graves' ophthalmopathy. Sequencing was carried out using blood. CDR3 DNA: TGTGCCAGCAGCTACGGCGACCGAGGGACCTATGGCTACACCTTC. As protein: CASSYGDRGTYGYTF.